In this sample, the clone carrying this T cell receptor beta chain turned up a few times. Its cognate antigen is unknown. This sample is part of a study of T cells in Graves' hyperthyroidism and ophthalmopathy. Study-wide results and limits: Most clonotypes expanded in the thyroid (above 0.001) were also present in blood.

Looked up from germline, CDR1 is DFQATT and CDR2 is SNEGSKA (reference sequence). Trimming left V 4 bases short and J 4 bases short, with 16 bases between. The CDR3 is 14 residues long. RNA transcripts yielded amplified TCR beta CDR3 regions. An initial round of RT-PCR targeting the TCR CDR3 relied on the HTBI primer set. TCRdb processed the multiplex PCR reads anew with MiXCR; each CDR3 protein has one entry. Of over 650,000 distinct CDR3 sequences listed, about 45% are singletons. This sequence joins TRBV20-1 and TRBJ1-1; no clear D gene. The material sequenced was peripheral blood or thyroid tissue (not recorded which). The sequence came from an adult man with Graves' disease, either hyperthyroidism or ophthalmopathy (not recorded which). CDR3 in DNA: TGCAGTGCTACCCCCGGCGAAACATTCACTGAAGCTTTCTTT. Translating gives CSATPGETFTEAFF.